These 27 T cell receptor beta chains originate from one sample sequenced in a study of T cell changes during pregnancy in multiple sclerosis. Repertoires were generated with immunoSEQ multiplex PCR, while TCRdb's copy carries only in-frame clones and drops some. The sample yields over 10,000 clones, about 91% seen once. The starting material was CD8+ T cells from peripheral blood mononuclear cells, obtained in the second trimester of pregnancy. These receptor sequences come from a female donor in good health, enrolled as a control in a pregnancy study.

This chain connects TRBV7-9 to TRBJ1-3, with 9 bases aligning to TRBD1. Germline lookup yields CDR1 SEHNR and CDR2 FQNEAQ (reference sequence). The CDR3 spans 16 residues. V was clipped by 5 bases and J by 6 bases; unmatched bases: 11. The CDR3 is CASSPPEGQGVNTIYF. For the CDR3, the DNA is TGTGCCAGCAGCCCACCCGAGGGACAGGGTGTAAACACCATATATTTT.

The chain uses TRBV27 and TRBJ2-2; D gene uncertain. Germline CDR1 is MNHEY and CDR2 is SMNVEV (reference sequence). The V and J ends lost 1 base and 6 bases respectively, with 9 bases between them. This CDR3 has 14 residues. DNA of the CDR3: TGTGCCAGCAGTTTATATGTGGGCCCCGGGGAGCTGTTTTTT. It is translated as CASSLYVGPGELFF.

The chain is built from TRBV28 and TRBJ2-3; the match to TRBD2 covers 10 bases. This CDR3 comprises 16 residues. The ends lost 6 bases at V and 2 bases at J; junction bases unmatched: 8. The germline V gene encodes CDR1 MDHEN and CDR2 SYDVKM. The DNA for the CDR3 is TGTGCCAGCAGGCCCCCCCTAGCGGGGGTCACAGATACGCAGTATTTT. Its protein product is CASRPPLAGVTDTQYF.

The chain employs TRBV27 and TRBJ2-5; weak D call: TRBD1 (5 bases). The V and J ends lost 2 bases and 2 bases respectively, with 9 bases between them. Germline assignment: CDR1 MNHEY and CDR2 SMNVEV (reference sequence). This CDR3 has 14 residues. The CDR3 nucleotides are TGTGCCAGCAGTTTAAGCAGGACACAAGAGACCCAGTACTTC. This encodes CASSLSRTQETQYF.

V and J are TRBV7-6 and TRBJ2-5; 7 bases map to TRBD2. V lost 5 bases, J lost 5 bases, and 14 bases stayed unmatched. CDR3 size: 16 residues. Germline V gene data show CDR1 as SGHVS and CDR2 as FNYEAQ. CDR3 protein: CASSKPGLELLETQYF. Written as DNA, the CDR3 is TGTGCCAGCAGCAAACCCGGACTAGAACTGTTGGAGACCCAGTACTTC.

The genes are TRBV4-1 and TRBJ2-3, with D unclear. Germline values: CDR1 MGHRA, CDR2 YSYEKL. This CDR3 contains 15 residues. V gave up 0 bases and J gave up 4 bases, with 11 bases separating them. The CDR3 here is CASSQDPGSADTQYF. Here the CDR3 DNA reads TGCGCCAGCAGCCAAGATCCGGGTTCGGCAGATACGCAGTATTTT.

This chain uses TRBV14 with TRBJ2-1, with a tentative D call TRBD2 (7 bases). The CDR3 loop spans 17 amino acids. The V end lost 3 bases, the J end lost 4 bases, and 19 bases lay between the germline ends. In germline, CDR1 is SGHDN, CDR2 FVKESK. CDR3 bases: TGTGCCAGCAGCCAGCGACTAGCAGGGGTTCCATACAATGAGCAGTTCTTC. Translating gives CASSQRLAGVPYNEQFF. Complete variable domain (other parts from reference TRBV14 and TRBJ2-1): EAGVTQFPSHSVIEKGQTVTLRCDPISGHDNLYWYRRVMGKEIKFLLHFVKESKQDESGMPNNRFLAERTGGTYSTLKVQPAELEDSGVYFCASSQRLAGVPYNEQFFGPGTRLTVL.

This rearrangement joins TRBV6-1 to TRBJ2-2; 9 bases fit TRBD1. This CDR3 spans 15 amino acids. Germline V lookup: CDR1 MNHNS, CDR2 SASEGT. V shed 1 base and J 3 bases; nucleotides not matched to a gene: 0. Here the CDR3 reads CASSEGTGDTGELFF. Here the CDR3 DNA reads TGTGCCAGCAGTGAAGGGACAGGGGACACCGGGGAGCTGTTTTTT.

CDR3 protein: CASSGTGGTLNYGYTF. The CDR3 region has the DNA TGTGCCAGCAGCGGGACAGGGGGCACCCTTAACTATGGCTACACCTTC. The rearrangement links TRBV9 to TRBJ1-2; 11 bases fit TRBD1. Germline V gene sequence: CDR1 SGDLS, CDR2 YYNGEE. J lost 1 base, V lost 3 bases, and 5 bases had no gene match. This CDR3 comprises 16 residues. Full variable domain (missing parts from reference TRBV9 and TRBJ1-2): DSGVTQTPKHLITATGQRVTLRCSPRSGDLSVYWYQQSLDQGLQFLIQYYNGEERAKGNILERFSAQQFPDLHSELNLSSLELGDSALYFCASSGTGGTLNYGYTFGSGTRLTVV.

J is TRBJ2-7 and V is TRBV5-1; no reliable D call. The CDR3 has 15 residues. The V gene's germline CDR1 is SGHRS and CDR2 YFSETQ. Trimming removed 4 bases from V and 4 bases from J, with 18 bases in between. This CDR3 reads CASSPRLWLRYEQYF. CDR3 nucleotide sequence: TGCGCCAGCAGCCCCCGCCTTTGGCTGCGGTACGAGCAGTACTTC.

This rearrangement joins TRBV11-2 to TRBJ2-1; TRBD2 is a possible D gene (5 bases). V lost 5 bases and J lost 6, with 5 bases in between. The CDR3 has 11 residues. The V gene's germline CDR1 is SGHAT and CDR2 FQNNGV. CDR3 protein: CASSEGNEQFF. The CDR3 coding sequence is TGTGCCAGCAGCGAGGGCAATGAGCAGTTCTTC.

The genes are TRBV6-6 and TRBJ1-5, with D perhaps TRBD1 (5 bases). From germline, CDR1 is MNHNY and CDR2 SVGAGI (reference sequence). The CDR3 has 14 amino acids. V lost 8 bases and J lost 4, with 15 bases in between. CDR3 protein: CASAHAGPNQPQHF. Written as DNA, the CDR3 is TGTGCCAGCGCACACGCGGGGCCAAATCAGCCCCAGCATTTT.

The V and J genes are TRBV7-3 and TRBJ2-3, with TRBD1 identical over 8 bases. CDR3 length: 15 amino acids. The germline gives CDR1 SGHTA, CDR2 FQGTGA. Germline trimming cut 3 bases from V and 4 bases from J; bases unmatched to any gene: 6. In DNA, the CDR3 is TGTGCCAGCAGCTTTTGGACAGGGCGCCCAGATACGCAGTATTTT. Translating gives CASSFWTGRPDTQYF.

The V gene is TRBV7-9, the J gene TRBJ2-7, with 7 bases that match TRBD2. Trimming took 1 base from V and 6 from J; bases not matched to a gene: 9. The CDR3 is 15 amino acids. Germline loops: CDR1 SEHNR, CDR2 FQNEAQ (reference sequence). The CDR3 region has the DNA TGTGCCAGCAGCTTAGTGAGGCCAGGCGGGGGCGAGCAGTACTTC. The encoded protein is CASSLVRPGGGEQYF.

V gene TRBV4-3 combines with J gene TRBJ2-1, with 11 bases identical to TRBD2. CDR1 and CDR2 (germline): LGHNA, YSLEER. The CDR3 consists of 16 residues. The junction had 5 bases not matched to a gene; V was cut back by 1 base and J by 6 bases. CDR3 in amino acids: CASSQVSLAGGNEQFF. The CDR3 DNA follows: TGCGCCAGCAGCCAAGTTAGCCTAGCGGGAGGCAATGAGCAGTTCTTC.

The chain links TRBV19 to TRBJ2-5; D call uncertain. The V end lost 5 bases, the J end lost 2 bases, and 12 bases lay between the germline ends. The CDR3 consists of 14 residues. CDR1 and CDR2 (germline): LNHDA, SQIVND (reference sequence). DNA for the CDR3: TGTGCCAGTAGTGCCACGGGTGAACAAGAGACCCAGTACTTC. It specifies CASSATGEQETQYF. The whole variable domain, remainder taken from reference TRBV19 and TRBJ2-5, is DGGITQSPKYLFRKEGQNVTLSCEQNLNHDAMYWYRQDPGQGLRLIYYSQIVNDFQKGDIAEGYSVSREKKESFPLTVTSAQKNPTAFYLCASSATGEQETQYFGPGTRLLVL.

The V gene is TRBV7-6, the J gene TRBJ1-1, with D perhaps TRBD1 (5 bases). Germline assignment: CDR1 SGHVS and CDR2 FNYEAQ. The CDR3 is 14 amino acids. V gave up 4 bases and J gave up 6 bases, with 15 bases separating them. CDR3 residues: CASSSDTRGAEAFF. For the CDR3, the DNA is TGTGCCAGCAGCTCGGACACGCGGGGGGCTGAAGCTTTCTTT.

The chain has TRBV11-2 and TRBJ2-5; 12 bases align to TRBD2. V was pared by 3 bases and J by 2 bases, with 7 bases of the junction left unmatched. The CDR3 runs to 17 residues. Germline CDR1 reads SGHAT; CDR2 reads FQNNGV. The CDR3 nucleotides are TGTGCCAGCAGCTTTTCTGGACTAGCGGGGATTCAAGAGACCCAGTACTTC. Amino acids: CASSFSGLAGIQETQYF.

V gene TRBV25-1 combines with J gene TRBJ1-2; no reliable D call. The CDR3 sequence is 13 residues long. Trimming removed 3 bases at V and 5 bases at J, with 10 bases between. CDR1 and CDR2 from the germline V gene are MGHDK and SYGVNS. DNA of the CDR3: TGTGCCAGCAGTGACGAGGGAACATATGGCTACACCTTC. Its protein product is CASSDEGTYGYTF.

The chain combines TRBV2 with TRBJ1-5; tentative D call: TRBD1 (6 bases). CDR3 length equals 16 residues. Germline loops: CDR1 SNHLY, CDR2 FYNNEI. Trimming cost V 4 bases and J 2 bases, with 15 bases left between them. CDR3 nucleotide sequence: TGTGCCAGCAGTGTGGGAGGGGCAGGGGGCAATCAGCCCCAGCATTTT. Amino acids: CASSVGGAGGNQPQHF.

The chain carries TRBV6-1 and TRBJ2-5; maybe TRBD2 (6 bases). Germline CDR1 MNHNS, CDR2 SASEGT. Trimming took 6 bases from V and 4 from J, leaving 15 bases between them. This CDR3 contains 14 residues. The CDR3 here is CASSPGLGRETQYF. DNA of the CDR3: TGTGCCAGCAGCCCGGGACTCGGGCGAGAGACCCAGTACTTC.

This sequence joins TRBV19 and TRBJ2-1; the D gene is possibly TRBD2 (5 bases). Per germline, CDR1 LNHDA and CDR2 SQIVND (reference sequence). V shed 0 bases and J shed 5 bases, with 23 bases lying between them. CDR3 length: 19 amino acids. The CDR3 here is CASSIEDFSLSQDHNEQFF. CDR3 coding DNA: TGTGCCAGTAGTATAGAGGACTTTAGTCTTTCGCAGGACCACAATGAGCAGTTCTTC.

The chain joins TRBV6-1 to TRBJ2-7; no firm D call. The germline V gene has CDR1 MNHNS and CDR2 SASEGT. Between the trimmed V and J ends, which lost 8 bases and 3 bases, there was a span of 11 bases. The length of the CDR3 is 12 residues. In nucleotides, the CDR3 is TGTGCCAGCGGAGAGAGGCTCTACGAGCAGTACTTC. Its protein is CASGERLYEQYF.

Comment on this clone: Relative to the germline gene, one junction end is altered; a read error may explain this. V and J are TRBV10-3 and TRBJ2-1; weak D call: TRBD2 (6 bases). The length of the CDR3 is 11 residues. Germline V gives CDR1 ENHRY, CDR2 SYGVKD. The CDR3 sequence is CASKDSGAPIF. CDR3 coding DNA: TGTGCCTCGAAGGATAGCGGTGCGCCGATCTTC.

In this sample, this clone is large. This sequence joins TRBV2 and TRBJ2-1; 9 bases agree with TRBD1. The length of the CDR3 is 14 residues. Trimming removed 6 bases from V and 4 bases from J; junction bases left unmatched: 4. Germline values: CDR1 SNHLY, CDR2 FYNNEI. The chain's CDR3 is CASRPGQGYNEQFF. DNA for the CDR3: TGTGCCAGCAGACCGGGACAGGGTTACAATGAGCAGTTCTTC.

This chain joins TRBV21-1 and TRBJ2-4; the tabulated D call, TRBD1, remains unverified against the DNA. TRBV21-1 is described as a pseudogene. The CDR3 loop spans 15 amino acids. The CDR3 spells CASSKGSGDKNIQYF. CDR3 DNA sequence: TGTGCCAGCAGCAAAGGGTCAGGGGACAAAAACATTCAGTACTTC.

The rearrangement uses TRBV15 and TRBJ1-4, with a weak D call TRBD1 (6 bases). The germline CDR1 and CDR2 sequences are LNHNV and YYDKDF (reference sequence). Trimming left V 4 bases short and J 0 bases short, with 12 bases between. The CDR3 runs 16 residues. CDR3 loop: CATSINREPTNEKLFF. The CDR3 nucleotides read TGTGCCACCAGCATAAACAGGGAACCAACTAATGAAAAACTGTTTTTT.